This T cell receptor beta chain came from a study of CD8 T cells in ankylosing spondylitis. This clonotype appeared a few times. Its antigen is unknown. Library preparation for TCR beta used quantitative 5'-RACE with molecular barcodes. TCRdb reprocessed the 5' RACE reads via MiXCR and lists one record per CDR3 protein. The profile shows 300,000 to 350,000 distinct CDR3 sequences, roughly 15% of them singletons. V was pared by 5 bases and J by 4 bases, with 8 bases of the junction left unmatched. The CDR3 runs to 16 residues. Germline CDR1 reads SGHTA; CDR2 reads FQGNSA. Study-wide results and limits: The disease-linked clones had a CD8+ phenotype and low blood frequencies. Blood from ankylosing spondylitis patients appeared to carry a characteristic roughly 8-variant TCR beta motif.

This TCR was recovered from a male donor with ankylosing spondylitis or in good health (not recorded which). The gene calls are TRBV7-2 and TRBJ1-2, with 12 bases fitting TRBD1. Source material: blood, either unsorted or a sorted T cell fraction (not recorded which). The CDR3 DNA follows: TGTGCCAGCAGCCCAGGGGGACAGGGGGCTCCCTATGGCTACACCTTC. It yields the protein CASSPGGQGAPYGYTF.